The text below deals with one TCR beta chain. This entry is derived from a study of blood T cell repertoires in COVID-19. The CDR3 covers 11 residues. V gave up 8 bases and J gave up 7 bases, with 11 bases separating them. CDR1 and CDR2 (germline): MNHGY, SVAAGI. Authors' processing steps: Reference gene primer amplification yielded estimated nucleated cell counts. Here immunoSEQ multiplex PCR was the method, and the copy in TCRdb shows in-frame clones only, minus some. D and trimming were read from the DNA, whereas the V and J calls and clone size are those reported in that table. The sample consists of 200,000 to 250,000 clones, roughly 85% of them appearing once.

The sample taken for sequencing was peripheral blood. This TCR was sampled from a woman in her 70s with active or convalescent COVID-19. V gene TRBV6-9 combines with J gene TRBJ1-2; D gene uncertain. This chain's CDR3 is CASEAASGYTF. Here the CDR3 DNA reads TGTGCCAGCGAGGCAGCCAGTGGCTACACCTTC.